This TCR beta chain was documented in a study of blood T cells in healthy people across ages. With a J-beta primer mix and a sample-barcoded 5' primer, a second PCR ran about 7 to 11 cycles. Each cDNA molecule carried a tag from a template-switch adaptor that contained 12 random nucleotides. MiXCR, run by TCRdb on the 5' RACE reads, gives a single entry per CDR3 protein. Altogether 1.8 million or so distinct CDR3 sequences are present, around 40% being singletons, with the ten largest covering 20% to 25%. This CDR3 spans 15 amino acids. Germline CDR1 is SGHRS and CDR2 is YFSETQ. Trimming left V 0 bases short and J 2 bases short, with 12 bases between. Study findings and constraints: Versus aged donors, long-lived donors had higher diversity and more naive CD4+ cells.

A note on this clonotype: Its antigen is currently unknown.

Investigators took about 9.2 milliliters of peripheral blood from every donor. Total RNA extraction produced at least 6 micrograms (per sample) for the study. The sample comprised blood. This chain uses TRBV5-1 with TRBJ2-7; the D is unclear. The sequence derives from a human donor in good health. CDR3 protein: CASSLDGQIAYEQYF. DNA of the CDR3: TGCGCCAGCAGCTTGGATGGCCAGATTGCCTACGAGCAGTACTTC.